This paragraph reports one T cell receptor beta chain. V lost 1 base, J lost 4 bases, and 20 bases lay in between. There are 17 residues in the CDR3. CDR1 SGDLS and CDR2 YYNGEE come from the germline V gene. Profiled with immunoSEQ multiplex PCR; TCRdb holds only in-frame clones, not every one. Of 65,000 to 95,000 clones listed, about 93% are singletons. The data originate from a study of T cell changes during pregnancy in multiple sclerosis. This TCR came from a female donor in good health, enrolled as a control in a pregnancy study. The chain carries TRBV9 and TRBJ1-2; possibly TRBD1 for D (5 bases). The sequencing here drew on peripheral blood, taken after pregnancy. DNA for the CDR3: TGTGCCAGCAGCGTAAACCCGGGTGCTGGGGGGAGCTATGGCTACACCTTC. This encodes CASSVNPGAGGSYGYTF.